The source of this T cell receptor (beta chain) is a study of shared clonotypes between healthy human individuals. Study-wide context: The people who gave samples were a couple of women and three men aged 18 to 49.

This table comes from immunoSEQ multiplex PCR, and its TCRdb copy is limited to in-frame clones, with some not included. The repertoire has 75,000 to 100,000 clones, approximately 44% of them found once; the top ten carry about 14%. V was pared by 3 bases and J by 0 bases, with 15 bases between. CDR1 and CDR2 from the germline V gene are KGHSH and LQKENI. The CDR3 is 17 residues long. This clone was counted many times. V gene TRBV18 combines with J gene TRBJ1-3; no reliable D call. Source material: PBMCs. This sequence originates from a woman in her forties in good health. Some clones in this sample may be carry-over from other donors' samples. The DNA for the CDR3 is TGTGCCAGCTCACCGCGGCAGAATACCCTCTCTGGAAACACCATATATTTT. This encodes CASSPRQNTLSGNTIYF.